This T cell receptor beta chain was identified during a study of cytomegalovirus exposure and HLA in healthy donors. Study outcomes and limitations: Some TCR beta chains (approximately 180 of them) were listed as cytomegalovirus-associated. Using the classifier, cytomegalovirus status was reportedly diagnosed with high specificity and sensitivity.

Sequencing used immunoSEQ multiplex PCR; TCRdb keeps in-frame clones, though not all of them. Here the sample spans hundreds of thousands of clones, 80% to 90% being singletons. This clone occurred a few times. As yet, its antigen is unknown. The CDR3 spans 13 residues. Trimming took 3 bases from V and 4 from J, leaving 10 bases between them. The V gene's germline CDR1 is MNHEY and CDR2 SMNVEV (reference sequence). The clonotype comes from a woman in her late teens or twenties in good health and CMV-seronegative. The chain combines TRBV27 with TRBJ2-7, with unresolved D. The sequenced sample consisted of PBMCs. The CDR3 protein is CASSFASSYEQYF. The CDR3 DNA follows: TGTGCCAGCAGTTTCGCCAGTTCGTACGAGCAGTACTTC.